These T cell receptor beta chains were read from a single sample in a study of blood T cell repertoires in COVID-19. The repertoire was sequenced with immunoSEQ multiplex PCR; TCRdb's copy has only in-frame clones and lacks some. Here the sample spans approximately 290,000 clones, 85% to 90% being singletons. The sequenced sample consisted of peripheral blood. Receptors originate from a man aged 25 to 40 with acute or convalescent COVID-19. Each CDR3 is given with its conserved first and last residue. D genes are given only for firm matches. Not every row has a clone size; where given, it reads once, few, many or a size class.

v_gene: TRBV5-1; j_gene: TRBJ2-5; d_gene: TRBD2; len: 16; abundance: .; CDR3nt: TGCGCCAGCGGTTTGGGAGCGGGATGGGTACAAGAGACCCAGTACTTC; CDR3aa: CASGLGAGWVQETQYF
v_gene: TRBV19; j_gene: TRBJ1-2; d_gene: TRBD1; len: 15; abundance: .; CDR3nt: TGTGCCAGTAGTACCGACAGGGGGCAGGTCTATGGCTACACCTTC; CDR3aa: CASSTDRGQVYGYTF
v_gene: TRBV28; j_gene: TRBJ1-1; d_gene: .; len: 12; abundance: .; CDR3nt: TGTGCCAGCGCGACAGTGAACACTGAAGCTTTCTTT; CDR3aa: CASATVNTEAFF
v_gene: TRBV9; j_gene: TRBJ1-2; d_gene: .; len: 15; abundance: few; CDR3nt: TGTGCCAGCAGCGTAGGTGGACTAGCTAACTATGGCTACACCTTC; CDR3aa: CASSVGGLANYGYTF
v_gene: TRBV10-1; j_gene: TRBJ1-3; d_gene: .; len: 15; abundance: .; CDR3nt: TGCGCCAGCAGTGAGCATGTGGCGGATGGAAACACCATATATTTT; CDR3aa: CASSEHVADGNTIYF
v_gene: TRBV7-9; j_gene: TRBJ2-7; d_gene: .; len: 15; abundance: once; CDR3nt: TGTGCCAGCAGCTTAGTTGCAGGGAAGGTGTACGAGCAGTACTTC; CDR3aa: CASSLVAGKVYEQYF
v_gene: TRBV27; j_gene: TRBJ2-3; d_gene: TRBD2; len: 17; abundance: .; CDR3nt: TGTGCCAGCCATGACCCGGGACTAGCTCCATCTTTGGATACGCAGTATTTT; CDR3aa: CASHDPGLAPSLDTQYF
v_gene: TRBV5-1; j_gene: TRBJ1-6; d_gene: TRBD1; len: 18; abundance: .; CDR3nt: TGCGCCAGCAGCCTAACCTCACCGACAGGGGCCTTTGGGTCACCCCTCCACTTT; CDR3aa: CASSLTSPTGAFGSPLHF
v_gene: TRBV29-1; j_gene: TRBJ1-2; d_gene: .; len: 11; abundance: .; CDR3nt: TGCAGCGTCAGGGTTAACTATGGCTACACCTTC; CDR3aa: CSVRVNYGYTF
v_gene: TRBV9; j_gene: TRBJ2-1; d_gene: TRBD2; len: 18; abundance: .; CDR3nt: TGTGCCAGCAGCGACGAAGTTTTAGCGGGGGGCAACTACAATGAGCAGTTCTTC; CDR3aa: CASSDEVLAGGNYNEQFF
v_gene: TRBV7-9; j_gene: TRBJ2-6; d_gene: .; len: 17; abundance: once; CDR3nt: TGTGCCAGCACCCTAAGAGCGGTGGGCTCTGGGGCCAACGTCCTGACTTTC; CDR3aa: CASTLRAVGSGANVLTF
v_gene: TRBV5-1; j_gene: TRBJ1-3; d_gene: TRBD1; len: 17; abundance: .; CDR3nt: TGCGCCAGCAGCTTGGGGGACAGCGGAATCTCTGGAAACACCATATATTTT; CDR3aa: CASSLGDSGISGNTIYF
v_gene: TRBV5-1; j_gene: TRBJ2-1; d_gene: TRBD2; len: 17; abundance: .; CDR3nt: TGCGCCAGCACCAAGAATAGCGGGAGGGCCTCTTACAATGAGCAGTTCTTC; CDR3aa: CASTKNSGRASYNEQFF
v_gene: TRBV27; j_gene: TRBJ2-7; d_gene: TRBD1; len: 13; abundance: .; CDR3nt: TGTGCCAGCAGCCGAGACAGGGGCACCGAGCAGTACTTC; CDR3aa: CASSRDRGTEQYF
v_gene: TRBV15; j_gene: TRBJ2-7; d_gene: .; len: 14; abundance: .; CDR3nt: TGTGCCACCTCCAGGGACACTACGTCTGGGGAGCAGTACTTC; CDR3aa: CATSRDTTSGEQYF
v_gene: TRBV19; j_gene: TRBJ2-2; d_gene: .; len: 13; abundance: .; CDR3nt: TGTGCCAGTAGCTTAGAGGGTTCGGGGGAGCTGTTTTTT; CDR3aa: CASSLEGSGELFF
v_gene: TRBV4-2; j_gene: TRBJ1-3; d_gene: .; len: 14; abundance: once; CDR3nt: TGTGCCAGCAGCCTACAGGGCTCTGGAAACACCATATATTTT; CDR3aa: CASSLQGSGNTIYF
v_gene: TRBV6-5; j_gene: TRBJ1-2; d_gene: .; len: 13; abundance: .; CDR3nt: TGTGCCAGCATTGCAGGGCCCTCCTATGGCTACACCTTC; CDR3aa: CASIAGPSYGYTF
v_gene: TRBV28; j_gene: TRBJ1-1; d_gene: .; len: 13; abundance: .; CDR3nt: TGTGCCAGCAGTTTTGGACAGCCCACTGAAGCTTTCTTT; CDR3aa: CASSFGQPTEAFF
v_gene: TRBV5-1; j_gene: TRBJ1-3; d_gene: TRBD1; len: 17; abundance: .; CDR3nt: TGCGCCAGCAGCTTAGGGACAGGGGGCCTCTCTGGAAACACCATATATTTT; CDR3aa: CASSLGTGGLSGNTIYF
v_gene: TRBV19; j_gene: TRBJ1-3; d_gene: .; len: 14; abundance: .; CDR3nt: TGTGCCAGTAGAAGGAGCGTCTCTGGAAACACCATATATTTT; CDR3aa: CASRRSVSGNTIYF
v_gene: TRBV6-5; j_gene: TRBJ1-3; d_gene: .; len: 13; abundance: .; CDR3nt: TGTGCCAGCAGTTACGGACTTGGGACTCGGATATATTTT; CDR3aa: CASSYGLGTRIYF
v_gene: TRBV28; j_gene: TRBJ1-6; d_gene: .; len: 17; abundance: .; CDR3nt: TGTGCCAGCAGTGGAAAGTACTCGGAGTCCTATAATTCACCCCTCCACTTT; CDR3aa: CASSGKYSESYNSPLHF
v_gene: TRBV28; j_gene: TRBJ1-6; d_gene: TRBD1; len: 14; abundance: once; CDR3nt: TGTGCCAGCAGGTCCGGGACAGCAAATTCACCCCTCCACTTT; CDR3aa: CASRSGTANSPLHF
v_gene: TRBV3-1/TRBV3-2; j_gene: TRBJ1-2; d_gene: .; len: 16; abundance: .; CDR3nt: TGTGCCAGCAGCCAAGTTGCGGGACTCTCTAACGGGCGCTACACCTTC; CDR3aa: CASSQVAGLSNGRYTF
v_gene: TRBV28; j_gene: TRBJ2-7; d_gene: TRBD2; len: 14; abundance: .; CDR3nt: TGTGCCAGCAGTCTGCTAGCGGGGATCTACGAGCAGTACTTC; CDR3aa: CASSLLAGIYEQYF
v_gene: TRBV28; j_gene: TRBJ1-1; d_gene: .; len: 14; abundance: .; CDR3nt: TGTGCCAGCAGTTTACGCGGTTTGGGCACTGAAGCTTTCTTT; CDR3aa: CASSLRGLGTEAFF
v_gene: TRBV19; j_gene: TRBJ1-6; d_gene: TRBD1; len: 15; abundance: .; CDR3nt: TGTGCCAGTAGTCGCACGCGGGACAGGAATTCACCCCTCCACTTT; CDR3aa: CASSRTRDRNSPLHF
v_gene: TRBV2; j_gene: TRBJ2-1; d_gene: TRBD1; len: 15; abundance: .; CDR3nt: TGTGCCATACCGTCCGGGACAGGGAATACGGATGAGCAGTTCTTC; CDR3aa: CAIPSGTGNTDEQFF
v_gene: TRBV15; j_gene: TRBJ2-2; d_gene: .; len: 16; abundance: .; CDR3nt: TGTGCCACCAGCAGGCCCTTACGCACAGGGCCCGGGGAGCTGTTTTTT; CDR3aa: CATSRPLRTGPGELFF
v_gene: TRBV5-1; j_gene: TRBJ1-1; d_gene: .; len: 14; abundance: .; CDR3nt: TGCGCCAGCTTCCGAGGGGGGGCTAGCACTGAAGCTTTCTTT; CDR3aa: CASFRGGASTEAFF
v_gene: TRBV28; j_gene: TRBJ1-5; d_gene: .; len: 19; abundance: .; CDR3nt: TGTGCCAGCACTTCCGCCCTGGAACAGGGCGGTAGTAGCAATCAGCCCCAGCATTTT; CDR3aa: CASTSALEQGGSSNQPQHF
v_gene: TRBV9; j_gene: TRBJ2-1; d_gene: TRBD1; len: 16; abundance: .; CDR3nt: TGTGCCAGCAGCGTTCTGGGGACAGGGACCCTTTATGAGCAGTTCTTC; CDR3aa: CASSVLGTGTLYEQFF
v_gene: TRBV4-1; j_gene: TRBJ1-5; d_gene: .; len: 14; abundance: .; CDR3nt: TGCGCCAGCAGCCAAGACGACTTGGGTCAGCCCCAGCATTTT; CDR3aa: CASSQDDLGQPQHF
v_gene: TRBV18; j_gene: TRBJ1-1; d_gene: .; len: 13; abundance: .; CDR3nt: TGTGCCAGCTCGGCAGATTTGAACACTGAAGCTTTCTTT; CDR3aa: CASSADLNTEAFF
v_gene: TRBV7-8; j_gene: TRBJ2-1; d_gene: TRBD2; len: 21; abundance: .; CDR3nt: TGTGCCAGCGGCAAAAAACGGCCGGGACACAGCACGCAGCGGGAGAGGGATGAGCAGTTCTTC; CDR3aa: CASGKKRPGHSTQRERDEQFF
v_gene: TRBV9; j_gene: TRBJ2-2; d_gene: TRBD1; len: 14; abundance: .; CDR3nt: TGTGCCAGCAGCTCCACAGGGGGCTCCGGGGAGCTGTTTTTT; CDR3aa: CASSSTGGSGELFF
v_gene: TRBV5-1; j_gene: TRBJ1-1; d_gene: TRBD1; len: 15; abundance: .; CDR3nt: TGCGCCAGCAGCTTGGGGCAGGGGGCGGACACTGAAGCTTTCTTT; CDR3aa: CASSLGQGADTEAFF
v_gene: TRBV2; j_gene: TRBJ2-1; d_gene: TRBD1; len: 14; abundance: .; CDR3nt: TGTGCCAGCATGAGACAGGGGAGCTTCAATGAGCAGTTCTTC; CDR3aa: CASMRQGSFNEQFF
v_gene: TRBV2; j_gene: TRBJ1-4; d_gene: .; len: 13; abundance: once; CDR3nt: TGTGCCAGCAAGAGGGGGTATAATGAAAAACTGTTTTTT; CDR3aa: CASKRGYNEKLFF